Presented here are 4 T cell receptor beta chains from one specimen sequenced in a study of blood T cell repertoires in COVID-19. Assay used: immunoSEQ multiplex PCR; TCRdb lists only in-frame clones, some missing. The profile shows 130,000 to 150,000 clones, around 86% of them singletons. Sequencing used peripheral blood. Source of these receptors: a human donor in a cohort sampled during active COVID-19.

The chain uses TRBV6-5 and TRBJ2-4, with D possibly being TRBD2 (7 bases). Germline V gene data show CDR1 as MNHEY and CDR2 as SVGAGI. The ends were cut back, 7 bases at V and 8 bases at J, with 18 bases in the middle. The CDR3 spans 14 residues. CDR3 in DNA: TGTGCCAGCAAACACATGGTAGGGGGGGACATTCAGTACTTC. This codes for CASKHMVGGDIQYF.

This sequence joins TRBV4-1 and TRBJ2-7; D may be TRBD1 (6 bases). V lost 2 bases and J lost 2, with 16 bases in between. Germline CDR1 and CDR2: MGHRA and YSYEKL. CDR3 size: 16 residues. DNA of the CDR3: TGCGCCAGCAGCCAAAAACAGGGCAGCGATCCCTACGAGCAGTACTTC. This encodes CASSQKQGSDPYEQYF.

This clone was counted only a few times. This sequence joins TRBV7-2 and TRBJ2-1; TRBD1 matches 7 bases. The CDR3 has 14 amino acids. V lost 4 bases, J lost 6 bases, and 6 bases stayed unmatched. The germline V gene encodes CDR1 SGHTA and CDR2 FQGNSA. The chain's CDR3 is CASSSTGYLNEQFF. As DNA, the CDR3 is TGTGCCAGCAGCTCGACAGGGTACCTCAATGAGCAGTTCTTC.

The chain recombines TRBV2 with TRBJ1-5, with a weak D call TRBD1 (6 bases). The CDR3 totals 16 residues. The V end was cut by 4 bases, the J end by 0 bases, with 13 bases between. Germline CDR1 SNHLY, CDR2 FYNNEI. The CDR3 DNA reads TGTGCCAGCAGTGTACAGGGACCAAATAGCAATCAGCCCCAGCATTTT. Its protein product is CASSVQGPNSNQPQHF.